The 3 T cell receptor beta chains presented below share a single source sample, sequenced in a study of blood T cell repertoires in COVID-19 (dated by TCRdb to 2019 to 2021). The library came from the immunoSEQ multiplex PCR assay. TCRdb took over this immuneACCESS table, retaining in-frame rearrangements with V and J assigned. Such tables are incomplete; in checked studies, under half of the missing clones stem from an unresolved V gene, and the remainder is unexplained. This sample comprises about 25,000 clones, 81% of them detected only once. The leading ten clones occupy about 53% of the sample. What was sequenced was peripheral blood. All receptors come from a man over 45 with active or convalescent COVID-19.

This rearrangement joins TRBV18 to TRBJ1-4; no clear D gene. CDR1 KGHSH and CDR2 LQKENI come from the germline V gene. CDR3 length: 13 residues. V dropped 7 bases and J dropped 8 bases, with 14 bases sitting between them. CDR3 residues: CASFASWREKLFF. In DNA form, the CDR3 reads TGTGCCAGCTTCGCCTCCTGGCGGGAAAAACTGTTTTTT. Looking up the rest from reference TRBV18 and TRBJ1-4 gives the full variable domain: NAGVMQNPRHLVRRRGQEARLRCSPMKGHSHVYWYRQLPEEGLKFMVYLQKENIIDESGMPKERFSAEFPKEGPSILRIQQVVRGDSAAYFCASFASWREKLFFGSGTQLSVL.

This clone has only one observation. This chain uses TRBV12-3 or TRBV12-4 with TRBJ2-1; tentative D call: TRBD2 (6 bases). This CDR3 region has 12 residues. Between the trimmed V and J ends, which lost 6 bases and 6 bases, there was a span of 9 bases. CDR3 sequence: CASRDYPNEQFF. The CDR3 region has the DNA TGTGCCAGCAGGGACTACCCCAATGAGCAGTTCTTC.

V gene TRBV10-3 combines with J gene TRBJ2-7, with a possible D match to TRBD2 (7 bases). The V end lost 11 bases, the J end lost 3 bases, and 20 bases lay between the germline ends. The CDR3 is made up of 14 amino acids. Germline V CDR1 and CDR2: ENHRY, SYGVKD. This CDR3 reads CASGGHSQDYEQYF. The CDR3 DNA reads TGTGCCTCCGGGGGGCACAGCCAGGACTACGAGCAGTACTTC.